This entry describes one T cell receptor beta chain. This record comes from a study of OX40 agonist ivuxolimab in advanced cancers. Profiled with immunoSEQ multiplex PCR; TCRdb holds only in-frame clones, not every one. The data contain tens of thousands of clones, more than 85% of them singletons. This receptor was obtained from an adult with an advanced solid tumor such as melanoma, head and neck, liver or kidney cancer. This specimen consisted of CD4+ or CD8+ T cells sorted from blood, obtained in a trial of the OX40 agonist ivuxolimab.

The CDR3 sequence: CASGDGSLTDTQYF. Written as DNA, the CDR3 is TGTGCCAGCGGCGACGGGTCCCTCACAGATACGCAGTATTTT. The chain carries TRBV7-7 and TRBJ2-3, with D hard to call. V was cut by 8 bases and J by 2 bases, with 14 bases left in between. The CDR3 has 14 residues. CDR1 SSHAT and CDR2 FNYEAQ come from the germline V gene (reference sequence).